The 27 T cell receptor beta chains in this list originate from one sample, sequenced in a study of PD-1 blockade in mismatch repair-deficient tumors. TCRdb keeps only in-frame clones here, not all; method: immunoSEQ multiplex PCR. The sample includes around 130,000 clones, 85% to 90% of them seen just once. This material consisted of peripheral blood, taken 70 to 72 weeks after starting pembrolizumab. Receptors were obtained from an adult with mismatch repair-deficient cancer.

The chain combines TRBV5-6 with TRBJ2-1, with D maybe TRBD1 (5 bases). The CDR3 runs to 14 residues. Trimming cost V 4 bases and J 6 bases, with 14 bases left between them. Germline CDR1 is SGHDT and CDR2 is YYEEEE. The CDR3 DNA reads as TGTGCCAGCAGCGCTAATCAGGGTTCCAATGAGCAGTTCTTC. Its translation: CASSANQGSNEQFF.

The rearrangement joins TRBV4-2 to TRBJ2-1; 9 bases are shared with TRBD2. Germline-derived CDR1 and CDR2 are LGHNA and YNFKEQ. The CDR3 extends over 17 amino acids. Trimming removed 0 bases from V and 8 bases from J; junction bases left unmatched: 11. The CDR3 spells CASSQDIRLAGSDEQFF. The CDR3 region has the DNA TGTGCCAGCAGCCAAGACATTAGGCTAGCGGGATCGGATGAGCAGTTCTTC.

This rearrangement joins TRBV9 to TRBJ2-1; D tentatively fits TRBD1 or TRBD2 (6 bases each). The germline V and J ends were trimmed by 0 bases and 2 bases, with 15 bases remaining between them. CDR1 and CDR2 from the germline V gene are SGDLS and YYNGEE. The CDR3 totals 17 residues. This CDR3 reads CASSVGGGGATYNEQFF. The CDR3 coding sequence is TGTGCCAGCAGCGTAGGTGGGGGCGGGGCGACCTACAATGAGCAGTTCTTC.

This rearrangement joins TRBV7-9 to TRBJ2-2; no clear D gene. Germline loops: CDR1 SEHNR, CDR2 FQNEAQ (reference sequence). V was shortened by 8 bases and J by 4 bases, with 8 bases between the two germline ends. This CDR3 spans 12 amino acids. CDR3 region: CASRSSTGELFF. In nucleotides, the CDR3 is TGTGCCAGCCGGAGTTCCACCGGGGAGCTGTTTTTT.

This clone has just a few counts. The V gene is TRBV13, the J gene TRBJ2-5; no firm D call. Trimming pared 0 bases from V and 5 bases from J, leaving 7 bases between. Germline V gives CDR1 PRHDT, CDR2 FYEKMQ (reference sequence). The CDR3 extends over 13 amino acids. This CDR3 reads CASSLGVVETQYF. The CDR3 region has the DNA TGTGCCAGCAGCTTAGGGGTTGTCGAGACCCAGTACTTC.

V usage is TRBV28 and J usage is TRBJ2-1, with 11 bases matching TRBD2. The junction had 7 bases not matched to a gene; V was cut back by 6 bases and J by 15 bases. The CDR3 loop spans 12 amino acids. Germline V lookup: CDR1 MDHEN, CDR2 SYDVKM. CDR3 bases: TGTGCCAGCAGAGGTAGCGGGAGGGCCGCGTTCTTC. Residues: CASRGSGRAAFF.

The rearrangement joins TRBV4-1 to TRBJ2-5; no clear D. Trimming stripped 2 bases from V and 4 bases from J, with 8 bases between. In germline, CDR1 is MGHRA, CDR2 YSYEKL. The CDR3 has 13 residues. In nucleotides, the CDR3 is TGCGCCAGCAGCCAAAGCCTAACAGAGACCCAGTACTTC. Translated: CASSQSLTETQYF.

The chain recombines TRBV19 with TRBJ1-1, with TRBD1 identical over 10 bases. CDR3 length equals 14 residues. In germline, CDR1 is LNHDA, CDR2 SQIVND (reference sequence). Trimming took 6 bases from V and 8 from J; bases not matched to a gene: 9. The CDR3 sequence is CASSDLKGQGEAFF. The CDR3 DNA reads as TGTGCCAGTAGCGATTTAAAGGGACAGGGGGAAGCTTTCTTT. The full variable domain, in which reference TRBV19 and TRBJ1-1 provide the parts outside the CDR3, is DGGITQSPKYLFRKEGQNVTLSCEQNLNHDAMYWYRQDPGQGLRLIYYSQIVNDFQKGDIAEGYSVSREKKESFPLTVTSAQKNPTAFYLCASSDLKGQGEAFFGQGTRLTVV.

This sequence joins TRBV11-2 and TRBJ2-7, with 11 bases that match TRBD1. V shed 7 bases, J shed 5 bases, and the junction held 10 bases outside the gene matches. The germline V gene encodes CDR1 SGHAT and CDR2 FQNNGV. The length of the CDR3 is 15 residues. CDR3 in amino acids: CASTNRGQGGNEQYF. The DNA of the CDR3 is TGTGCCAGCACCAATCGGGGACAGGGGGGTAACGAGCAGTACTTC.

The chain uses TRBV11-2 and TRBJ2-3; TRBD2 matches 14 bases. The CDR3 consists of 15 residues. The V gene's germline CDR1 is SGHAT and CDR2 FQNNGV. With V trimmed by 5 bases and J by 14 bases, 12 bases remained unmatched. CDR3 amino acids: CASSPMGTSGSPSYF. The CDR3 DNA reads as TGTGCCAGCAGCCCCATGGGGACTAGCGGGAGCCCATCGTATTTT.

The chain uses TRBV27 and TRBJ2-1; D is uncertain. The CDR3 contains 13 residues. Trimming stripped 5 bases from V and 1 base from J, with 6 bases between. CDR1 and CDR2 (germline): MNHEY, SMNVEV (reference sequence). The CDR3, as DNA: TGTGCCAGCAGTCCTACATCCTACAATGAGCAGTTCTTC. Translated: CASSPTSYNEQFF.

The rearrangement links TRBV10-2 to TRBJ1-4; D unresolved. Trimming took off 7 bases at V and 5 bases at J, with 14 bases between the two ends. The CDR3 length is 14 residues. CDR1 and CDR2 from the germline V gene are WSHSY and SAAADI. The CDR3 protein is CASTRTARNEKLFF. CDR3 nucleotide sequence: TGCGCCAGCACCCGGACGGCCAGGAATGAAAAACTGTTTTTT.

The CDR3 is CASSDGTGGNTEAFF. DNA for the CDR3: TGTGCCAGCAGCGACGGGACAGGGGGGAACACTGAAGCTTTCTTT. The rearrangement joins TRBV5-4 to TRBJ1-1, with 11 bases matching TRBD1. The germline V gene has CDR1 SGHNT and CDR2 YYREEE (reference sequence). Trimming removed 4 bases from V and 1 base from J; junction bases left unmatched: 3. The CDR3 contains 15 residues.

The chain recombines TRBV7-9 with TRBJ1-4; TRBD1 matches at 7 bases. The germline gives CDR1 SEHNR, CDR2 FQNEAQ (reference sequence). Unmatched junction bases numbered 6, after V lost 5 bases and J lost 6 bases. The CDR3 length is 14 residues. The DNA for the CDR3 is TGTGCCAGCAGCACGAGTGACAGGGATGAAAAACTGTTTTTT. It specifies CASSTSDRDEKLFF.

The sample holds a few counts of this clone. J is TRBJ1-1 and V is TRBV7-2; D is unclear. Between the trimmed V and J ends, which lost 4 bases and 3 bases, there was a span of 9 bases. The CDR3 is made up of 13 amino acids. Per germline, CDR1 SGHTA and CDR2 FQGNSA. The CDR3 spells CASSSHRYTEAFF. CDR3 bases: TGTGCCAGCAGCTCGCATCGGTACACTGAAGCTTTCTTT.

The V call is TRBV28, the J call TRBJ2-7; D is unresolved. The ends were cut back, 6 bases at V and 1 base at J, with 10 bases in the middle. The CDR3 is 13 residues long. Germline V CDR1 and CDR2: MDHEN, SYDVKM. Here the CDR3 DNA reads TGTGCCAGCAGCCTTCAGATTTCCTACGAGCAGTACTTC. The encoded protein is CASSLQISYEQYF. Complete variable domain (other parts from reference TRBV28 and TRBJ2-7): DVKVTQSSRYLVKRTGEKVFLECVQDMDHENMFWYRQDPGLGLRLIYFSYDVKMKEKGDIPEGYSVSREKKERFSLILESASTNQTSMYLCASSLQISYEQYFGPGTRLTVT.

The sample holds a few counts of this clone. The rearrangement joins TRBV6-5 to TRBJ2-7, with D uncertain. CDR1 and CDR2 from the germline V gene are MNHEY and SVGAGI. Trimming took 8 bases from V and 1 from J, leaving 9 bases between them. The CDR3 sequence is 12 residues long. CDR3 DNA sequence: TGTGCCAGCGGGCCTACTTCCTACGAGCAGTACTTC. As protein: CASGPTSYEQYF.

This chain links TRBV2 with TRBJ2-7, with unresolved D. Trimming took 6 bases from V and 3 from J, leaving 6 bases between them. Germline V gene lookup returns CDR1 SNHLY and CDR2 FYNNEI. The CDR3 has 11 amino acids. The CDR3 region has the DNA TGTGCCAGCAGATTACTCTACGAGCAGTACTTC. This sequence encodes CASRLLYEQYF.

J is TRBJ2-2 and V is TRBV21-1; the table's TRBD2 call for D was not verified on the DNA. TRBV21-1 is a pseudogene locus. This CDR3 spans 22 amino acids. CDR3 DNA sequence: TGTGCCAGCAGCCCCGGGACTAGCGGGAGGGCCTCCCATGCAGCGAACACCGGGGAGCTGTTTTTT. The encoded protein is CASSPGTSGRASHAANTGELFF.

V gene TRBV11-2 combines with J gene TRBJ2-2, with 9 bases matching TRBD1. J lost 1 base, V lost 4 bases, and 4 bases had no gene match. Looked up from germline, CDR1 is SGHAT and CDR2 is FQNNGV. The CDR3 spans 16 residues. CDR3 DNA: TGTGCCAGCAGCTCGACAGGGGGGGTGAACACCGGGGAGCTGTTTTTT. It is translated as CASSSTGGVNTGELFF.

V and J are TRBV6-4 and TRBJ2-1, with D tentatively TRBD2 (5 bases). Germline V CDR1 and CDR2: MRHNA, SNTAGT. The CDR3 is made up of 12 amino acids. Deletions cut 6 bases from V and 5 bases from J, with 8 bases between. CDR3 in DNA: TGTGCCAGCAGAGGACTTCACAATGAGCAGTTCTTC. It yields the protein CASRGLHNEQFF.

The genes are TRBV4-2 and TRBJ2-6; TRBD1 agrees at 7 bases. Germline CDR1 reads LGHNA; CDR2 reads YNFKEQ. This CDR3 spans 18 amino acids. V dropped 1 base and J dropped 0; count of bases not matched to a gene: 6. The CDR3 DNA follows: TGTGCCAGCAGCCAAGGAGGGGGCATTATCTCTGGGGCCAACGTCCTGACTTTC. Translated: CASSQGGGIISGANVLTF.

The V gene is TRBV7-9, the J gene TRBJ1-1; D is uncertain. The germline V gene has CDR1 SEHNR and CDR2 FQNEAQ (reference sequence). V lost 4 bases, J lost 1 base, and 16 bases lay in between. The CDR3 consists of 16 residues. CDR3 amino acids: CASSSQRPGGNTEAFF. The CDR3 DNA reads TGTGCCAGCAGCTCACAACGACCGGGTGGGAACACTGAAGCTTTCTTT. Full variable domain (rest looked up from reference TRBV7-9 and TRBJ1-1): DTGVSQNPRHKITKRGQNVTFRCDPISEHNRLYWYRQTLGQGPEFLTYFQNEAQLEKSRLLSDRFSAERPKGSFSTLEIQRTEQGDSAMYLCASSSQRPGGNTEAFFGQGTRLTVV.

The rearrangement joins TRBV5-1 to TRBJ2-1; 8 nucleotides line up with TRBD2. The CDR3 has 17 residues. J gave up 4 bases and V 0 bases, and 9 bases lay outside the gene matches. The germline gives CDR1 SGHRS, CDR2 YFSETQ. CDR3 sequence (DNA): TGCGCCAGCAGCTTGGCCGTGAGACTAGCGTCTTACAATGAGCAGTTCTTC. It codes for CASSLAVRLASYNEQFF.

CDR3 sequence: CASSFGTGAHYEQYF. In DNA form, the CDR3 reads TGTGCCAGCAGTTTCGGGACAGGGGCGCACTACGAGCAGTACTTC. V is TRBV6-5 and J is TRBJ2-7; TRBD1 agrees at 10 bases. Germline values: CDR1 MNHEY, CDR2 SVGAGI. The CDR3 is 15 amino acids. J gave up 3 bases and V 4 bases, and 6 bases lay outside the gene matches.

The chain uses TRBV5-1 and TRBJ2-7; 10 positions agree with TRBD1. There are 17 residues in the CDR3. The germline V gene encodes CDR1 SGHRS and CDR2 YFSETQ. V shed 2 bases and J 7 bases; nucleotides not matched to a gene: 15. CDR3 in amino acids: CASSFAISGTGAREQYF. The CDR3 nucleotides are TGCGCCAGCAGCTTTGCTATATCCGGGACAGGGGCGAGGGAGCAGTACTTC.

The rearrangement links TRBV5-8 to TRBJ2-1; TRBD1 aligns across 9 bases. With V trimmed by 5 bases and J by 4 bases, 4 bases remained unmatched. In germline, CDR1 is SGHTS, CDR2 YDEGEE. The CDR3 covers 14 residues. The CDR3 spells CASRAGTGYNEQFF. The CDR3 DNA is TGTGCCAGCAGGGCCGGGACAGGGTACAATGAGCAGTTCTTC. The variable domain in full, with the rest retrieved from reference TRBV5-8 and TRBJ2-1, is EAGVTQSPTHLIKTRGQQATLRCSPISGHTSVYWYQQALGLGLQFLLWYDEGEERNRGNFPPRFSGRQFPNYSSELNVNALELEDSALYLCASRAGTGYNEQFFGPGTRLTVL.